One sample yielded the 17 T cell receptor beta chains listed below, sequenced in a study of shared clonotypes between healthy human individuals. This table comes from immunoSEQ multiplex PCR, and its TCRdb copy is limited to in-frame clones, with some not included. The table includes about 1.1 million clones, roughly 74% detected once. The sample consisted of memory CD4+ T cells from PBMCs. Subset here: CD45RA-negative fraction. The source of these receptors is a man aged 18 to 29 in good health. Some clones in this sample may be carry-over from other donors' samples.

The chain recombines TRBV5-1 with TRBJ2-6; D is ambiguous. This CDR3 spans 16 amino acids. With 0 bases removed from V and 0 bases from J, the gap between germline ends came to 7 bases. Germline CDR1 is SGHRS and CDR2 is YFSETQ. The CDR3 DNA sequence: TGCGCCAGCAGCTTGGGGCGGACCTCTGGGGCCAACGTCCTGACTTTC. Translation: CASSLGRTSGANVLTF.

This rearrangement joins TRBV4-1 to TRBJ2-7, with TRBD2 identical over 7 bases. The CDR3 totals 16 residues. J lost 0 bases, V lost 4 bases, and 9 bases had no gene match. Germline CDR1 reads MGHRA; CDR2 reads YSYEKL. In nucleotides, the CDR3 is TGCGCCAGCAGCCCAACTAGCGCCGCTCGCTCCTACGAGCAGTACTTC. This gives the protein CASSPTSAARSYEQYF.

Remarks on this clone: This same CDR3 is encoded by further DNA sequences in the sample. For the CDR3, the DNA is TGTGCCAGCAGCCTAAGGAGAGACAATGAGCAGTTCTTC. Protein sequence: CASSLRRDNEQFF. V and J are TRBV7-2 and TRBJ2-1; the D is unclear. Trimming left V 5 bases short and J 5 bases short, with 10 bases between. CDR3 size: 13 residues. Germline CDR1 reads SGHTA; CDR2 reads FQGNSA.

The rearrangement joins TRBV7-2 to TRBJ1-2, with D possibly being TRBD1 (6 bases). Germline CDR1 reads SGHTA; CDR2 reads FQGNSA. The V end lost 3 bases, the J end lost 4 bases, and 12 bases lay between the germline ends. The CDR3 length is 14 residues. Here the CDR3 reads CASSFRTETYGYTF. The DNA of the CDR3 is TGTGCCAGCAGCTTCCGGACAGAGACCTATGGCTACACCTTC.

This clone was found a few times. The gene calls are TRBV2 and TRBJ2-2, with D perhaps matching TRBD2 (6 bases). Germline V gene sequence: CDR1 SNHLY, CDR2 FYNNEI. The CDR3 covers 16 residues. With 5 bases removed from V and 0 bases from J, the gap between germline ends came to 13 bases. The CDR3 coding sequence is TGTGCCAGCAGTTTGACGGGACTCCCGAACACCGGGGAGCTGTTTTTT. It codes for CASSLTGLPNTGELFF.

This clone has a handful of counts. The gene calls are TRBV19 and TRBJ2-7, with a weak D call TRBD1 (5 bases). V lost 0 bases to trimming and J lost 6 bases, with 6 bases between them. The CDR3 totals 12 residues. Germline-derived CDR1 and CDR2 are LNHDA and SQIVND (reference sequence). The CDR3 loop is CASSIEGREQYF. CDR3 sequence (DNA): TGTGCCAGTAGTATAGAGGGGCGCGAGCAGTACTTC.

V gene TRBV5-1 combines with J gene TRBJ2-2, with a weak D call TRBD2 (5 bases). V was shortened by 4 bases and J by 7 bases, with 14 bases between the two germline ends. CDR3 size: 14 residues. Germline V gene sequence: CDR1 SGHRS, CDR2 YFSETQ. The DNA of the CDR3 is TGCGCCAGCAGCGTATCCTTCGGGGACGGGGAGCTGTTTTTT. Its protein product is CASSVSFGDGELFF. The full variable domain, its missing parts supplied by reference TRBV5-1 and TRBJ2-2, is KAGVTQTPRYLIKTRGQQVTLSCSPISGHRSVSWYQQTPGQGLQFLFEYFSETQRNKGNFPGRFSGRQFSNSRSEMNVSTLELGDSALYLCASSVSFGDGELFFGEGSRLTVL.

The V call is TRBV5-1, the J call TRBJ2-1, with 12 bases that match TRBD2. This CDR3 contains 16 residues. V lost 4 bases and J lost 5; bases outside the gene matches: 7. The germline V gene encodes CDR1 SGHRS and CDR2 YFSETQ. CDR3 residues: CASSSNRLAGDNEQFF. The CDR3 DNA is TGCGCCAGCAGCAGCAATAGACTAGCGGGAGACAATGAGCAGTTCTTC.

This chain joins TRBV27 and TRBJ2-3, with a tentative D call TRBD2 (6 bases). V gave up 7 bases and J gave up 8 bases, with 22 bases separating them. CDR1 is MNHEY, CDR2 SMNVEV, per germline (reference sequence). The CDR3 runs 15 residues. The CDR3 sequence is CASTARAPAEGTQYF. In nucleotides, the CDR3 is TGTGCCAGCACCGCCCGGGCTCCGGCGGAGGGTACGCAGTATTTT.

The CDR3 sequence: CASSLDGSQETQYF. The CDR3 DNA reads TGCGCCAGCAGCTTGGACGGATCCCAAGAGACCCAGTACTTC. J is TRBJ2-5 and V is TRBV5-1; no clear D gene. Germline values: CDR1 SGHRS, CDR2 YFSETQ. V was clipped by 0 bases and J by 1 base, with 7 bases between them. CDR3 length equals 14 residues.

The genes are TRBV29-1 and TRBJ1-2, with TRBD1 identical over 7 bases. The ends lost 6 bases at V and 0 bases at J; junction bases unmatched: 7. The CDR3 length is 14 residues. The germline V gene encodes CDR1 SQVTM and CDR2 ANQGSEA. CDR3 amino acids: CSVARDSSNYGYTF. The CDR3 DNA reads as TGCAGCGTAGCCCGGGACAGTTCTAACTATGGCTACACCTTC.

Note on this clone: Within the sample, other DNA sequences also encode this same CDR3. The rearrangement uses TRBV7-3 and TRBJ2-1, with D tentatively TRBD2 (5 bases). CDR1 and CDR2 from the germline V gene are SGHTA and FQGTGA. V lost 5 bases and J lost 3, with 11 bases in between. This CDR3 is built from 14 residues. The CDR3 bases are TGTGCCAGCAGCCCCAGGACTGGCTACAATGAGCAGTTCTTC. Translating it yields CASSPRTGYNEQFF.

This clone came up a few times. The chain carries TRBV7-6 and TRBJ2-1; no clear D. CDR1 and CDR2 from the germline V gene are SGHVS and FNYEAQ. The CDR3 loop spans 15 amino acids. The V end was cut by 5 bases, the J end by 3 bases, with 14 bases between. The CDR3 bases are TGTGCCAGCAGCCAGCAATCCAGCCTCTACAATGAGCAGTTCTTC. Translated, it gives CASSQQSSLYNEQFF.

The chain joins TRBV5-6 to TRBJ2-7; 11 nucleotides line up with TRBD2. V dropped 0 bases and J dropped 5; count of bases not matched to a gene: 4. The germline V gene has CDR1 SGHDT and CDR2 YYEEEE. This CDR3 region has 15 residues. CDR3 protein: CASSLGLAGGHEQYF. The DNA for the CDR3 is TGTGCCAGCAGCTTGGGTCTAGCGGGAGGTCACGAGCAGTACTTC.

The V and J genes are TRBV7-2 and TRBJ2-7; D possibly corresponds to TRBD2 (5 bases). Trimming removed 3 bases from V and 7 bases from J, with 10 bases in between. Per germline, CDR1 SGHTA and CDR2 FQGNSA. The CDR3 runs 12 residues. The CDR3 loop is CASSFSKREQYF. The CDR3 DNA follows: TGTGCCAGCAGCTTCTCCAAGCGGGAGCAGTACTTC. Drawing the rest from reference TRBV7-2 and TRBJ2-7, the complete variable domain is GAGVSQSPSNKVTEKGKDVELRCDPISGHTALYWYRQSLGQGLEFLIYFQGNSAPDKSGLPSDRFSAERTGGSVSTLTIQRTQQEDSAVYLCASSFSKREQYFGPGTRLTVT.

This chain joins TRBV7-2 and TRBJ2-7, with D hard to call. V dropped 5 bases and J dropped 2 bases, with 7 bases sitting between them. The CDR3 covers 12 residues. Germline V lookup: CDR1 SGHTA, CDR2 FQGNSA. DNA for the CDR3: TGTGCCAGCAGCCGCACAGCCTACGAGCAGTACTTC. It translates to CASSRTAYEQYF.

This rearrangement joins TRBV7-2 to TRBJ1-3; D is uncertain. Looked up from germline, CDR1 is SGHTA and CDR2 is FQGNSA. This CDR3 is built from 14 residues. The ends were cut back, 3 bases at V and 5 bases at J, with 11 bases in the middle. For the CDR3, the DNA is TGTGCCAGCAGCTTGAAGAGGGCAAGAAACACCATATATTTT. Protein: CASSLKRARNTIYF.